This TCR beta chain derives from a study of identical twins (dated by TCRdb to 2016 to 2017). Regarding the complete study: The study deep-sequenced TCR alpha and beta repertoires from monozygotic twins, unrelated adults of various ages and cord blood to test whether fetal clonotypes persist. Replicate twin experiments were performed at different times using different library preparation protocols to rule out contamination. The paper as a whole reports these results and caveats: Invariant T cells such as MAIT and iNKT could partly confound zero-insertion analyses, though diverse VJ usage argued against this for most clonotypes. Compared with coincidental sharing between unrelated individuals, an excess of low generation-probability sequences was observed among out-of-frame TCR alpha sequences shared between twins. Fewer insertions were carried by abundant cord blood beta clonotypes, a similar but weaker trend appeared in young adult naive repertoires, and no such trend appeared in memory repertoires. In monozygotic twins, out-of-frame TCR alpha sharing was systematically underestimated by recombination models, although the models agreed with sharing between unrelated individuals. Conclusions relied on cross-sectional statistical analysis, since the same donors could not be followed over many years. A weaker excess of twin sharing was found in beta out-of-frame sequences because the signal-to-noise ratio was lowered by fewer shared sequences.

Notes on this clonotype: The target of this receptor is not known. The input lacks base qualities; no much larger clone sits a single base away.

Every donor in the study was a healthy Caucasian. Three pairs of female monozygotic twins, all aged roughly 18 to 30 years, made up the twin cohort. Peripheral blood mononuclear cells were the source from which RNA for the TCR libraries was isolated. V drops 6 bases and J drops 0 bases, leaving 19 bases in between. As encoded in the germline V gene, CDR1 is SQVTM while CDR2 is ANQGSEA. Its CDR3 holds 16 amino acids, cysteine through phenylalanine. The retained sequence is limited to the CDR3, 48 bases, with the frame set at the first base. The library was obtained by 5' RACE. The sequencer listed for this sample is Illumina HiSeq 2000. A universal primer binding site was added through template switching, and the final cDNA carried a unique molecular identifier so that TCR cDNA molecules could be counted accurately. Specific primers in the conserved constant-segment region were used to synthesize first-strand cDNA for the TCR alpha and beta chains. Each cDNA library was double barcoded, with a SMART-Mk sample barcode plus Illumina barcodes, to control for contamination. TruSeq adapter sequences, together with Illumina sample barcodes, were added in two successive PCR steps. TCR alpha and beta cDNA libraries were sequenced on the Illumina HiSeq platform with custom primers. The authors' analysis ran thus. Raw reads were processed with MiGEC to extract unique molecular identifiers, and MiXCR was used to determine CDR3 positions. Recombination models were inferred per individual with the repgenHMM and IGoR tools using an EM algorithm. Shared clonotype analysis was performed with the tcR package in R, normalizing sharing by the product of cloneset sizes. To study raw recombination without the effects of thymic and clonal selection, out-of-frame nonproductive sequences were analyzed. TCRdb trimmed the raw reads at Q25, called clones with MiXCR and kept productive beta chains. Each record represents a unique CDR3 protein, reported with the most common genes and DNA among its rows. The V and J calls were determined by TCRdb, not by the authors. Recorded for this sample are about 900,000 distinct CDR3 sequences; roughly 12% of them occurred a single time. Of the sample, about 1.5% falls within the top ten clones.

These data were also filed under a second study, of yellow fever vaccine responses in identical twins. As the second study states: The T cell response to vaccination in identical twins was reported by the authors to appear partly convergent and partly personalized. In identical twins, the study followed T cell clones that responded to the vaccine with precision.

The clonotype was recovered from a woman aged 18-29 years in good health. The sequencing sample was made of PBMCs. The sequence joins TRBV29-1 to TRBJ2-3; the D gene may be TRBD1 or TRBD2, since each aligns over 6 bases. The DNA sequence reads TGCAGCGTCCGTACCCCTGGAGGGGGGAGCACAGATACGCAGTATTTT. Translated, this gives CSVRTPGGGSTDTQYF.